This passage covers 18 T cell receptor beta chains from one sample sequenced in a study of glioma-infiltrating T cells after dendritic cell vaccination. Libraries were prepared by immunoSEQ multiplex PCR; TCRdb keeps only in-frame clonotypes and omits some of them. Of around 96,000 clones in the sample, 75% to 85% were seen once. This material consisted of blood, taken before dendritic cell vaccination. These receptors came from a human donor with glioblastoma.

This clone was observed a few times. The rearrangement uses TRBV19 and TRBJ2-3; TRBD2 matches at 12 bases. The V and J ends lost 7 bases and 1 base, in that order; junction bases with no gene match: 9. Germline assignment: CDR1 LNHDA and CDR2 SQIVND (reference sequence). The CDR3 is 17 amino acids. The CDR3 nucleotides read TGTGCCAGTAAGCGACTAGCGGGAGAGGGGGGCACAGATACGCAGTATTTT. Translating gives CASKRLAGEGGTDTQYF.

This clone was seen a handful of times. This chain links TRBV28 with TRBJ2-5, with 7 bases matching TRBD2. Trimming cost V 3 bases and J 5 bases; bases outside gene matches: 6. The CDR3 is 14 amino acids. Germline V gene sequence: CDR1 MDHEN, CDR2 SYDVKM. The CDR3 coding sequence is TGTGCCAGCAGTTTGGCGCGGGAGCCGGAGACCCAGTACTTC. Its protein product is CASSLAREPETQYF.

The chain uses TRBV7-2 and TRBJ2-7; 10 nucleotides agree with TRBD1. CDR3 size: 15 residues. Germline CDR1 is SGHTA and CDR2 is FQGNSA. Unmatched junction bases numbered 9, after V lost 4 bases and J lost 6 bases. The chain's CDR3 is CASSSSRDRGGEQYF. The CDR3 nucleotides read TGTGCCAGCAGCTCATCCCGGGACAGGGGAGGCGAGCAGTACTTC.

CDR3 in DNA: TGCGCCAGCAGCCAAGTTCGGGGGGGTTCCTACGAGCAGTACTTC. This gives the protein CASSQVRGGSYEQYF. V is TRBV4-1 and J is TRBJ2-7, with TRBD2 matching 8 bases. This CDR3 spans 15 amino acids. With 1 base clipped from V and 1 base from J, the junction kept 3 bases outside the gene matches. Per germline, CDR1 MGHRA and CDR2 YSYEKL.

The chain carries TRBV18 and TRBJ2-2; TRBD2 aligns across 8 bases. With V trimmed by 0 bases and J by 6 bases, 9 bases remained unmatched. The germline V gene encodes CDR1 KGHSH and CDR2 LQKENI. There are 17 residues in the CDR3. CDR3 bases: TGTGCCAGCTCACCACCTAGCGGGATAGGTTTTCCCGGGGAGCTGTTTTTT. Its protein product is CASSPPSGIGFPGELFF.

The chain couples TRBV5-1 to TRBJ2-2; no clear D. The CDR3 sequence is 15 residues long. CDR1 and CDR2 (germline): SGHRS, YFSETQ. Trimming cost V 0 bases and J 1 base, with 7 bases left between them. The CDR3 bases are TGCGCCAGCAGCTTGGGGGCCAAGAACACCGGGGAGCTGTTTTTT. This sequence encodes CASSLGAKNTGELFF.

V usage is TRBV28 and J usage is TRBJ2-7; the D gene is possibly TRBD1 (5 bases). V lost 7 bases and J 8 bases, leaving 18 bases between the germline ends. The CDR3 consists of 13 residues. Germline lookup yields CDR1 MDHEN and CDR2 SYDVKM. CDR3 region: CASILGRSRKQYF. DNA for the CDR3: TGTGCCAGCATCTTGGGGCGATCTCGAAAGCAGTACTTC.

The rearrangement uses TRBV6-4 and TRBJ2-1; D possibly corresponds to TRBD2 (5 bases). This CDR3 has 10 residues. From germline, CDR1 is MRHNA and CDR2 SNTAGT. With 7 bases removed from V and 15 bases from J, the gap between germline ends came to 13 bases. CDR3: CASTVVAPFF. The CDR3 coding sequence is TGTGCCAGCACCGTAGTAGCGCCGTTCTTC.

Remarks on this clone: The sample carries other DNA sequences with the same CDR3. J is TRBJ1-2 and V is TRBV10-3; 7 bases are a match to TRBD1. Germline V gene lookup returns CDR1 ENHRY and CDR2 SYGVKD. This CDR3 spans 20 amino acids. V was clipped by 0 bases and J by 5 bases; unmatched bases: 21. In DNA form, the CDR3 reads TGTGCCATCAGTGAGTCCCTTTTCGGGACAGCGAGTGAAGAATTATATGGCTACACCTTC. Its translation: CAISESLFGTASEELYGYTF.

This chain joins TRBV5-1 and TRBJ2-1; 8 bases agree with TRBD1. The germline V gene encodes CDR1 SGHRS and CDR2 YFSETQ. This CDR3 comprises 13 residues. Trimming removed 6 bases from V and 4 bases from J; junction bases left unmatched: 3. DNA of the CDR3: TGCGCCAGCACCAACAGGGGGTACAATGAGCAGTTCTTC. Translating gives CASTNRGYNEQFF.

The chain couples TRBV10-3 to TRBJ2-1; TRBD2 matches 10 bases. The length of the CDR3 is 17 residues. CDR1 ENHRY and CDR2 SYGVKD come from the germline V gene. V lost 4 bases and J lost 6; bases outside the gene matches: 12. CDR3 in DNA: TGTGCCATCAGTGGGGTTAGGGTAGCGGGGGGCCTCAATGAGCAGTTCTTC. Residues: CAISGVRVAGGLNEQFF.

The chain has TRBV9 and TRBJ1-4, with D possibly being TRBD1 (6 bases). The V end was cut by 0 bases, the J end by 0 bases, with 15 bases between. The CDR3 runs to 18 residues. Germline CDR1 is SGDLS and CDR2 is YYNGEE. CDR3: CASSVGWGGAATNEKLFF. The CDR3 coding sequence is TGTGCCAGCAGCGTAGGGTGGGGGGGCGCTGCAACTAATGAAAAACTGTTTTTT.

In its sample, this clone was seen a few times. The chain joins TRBV2 to TRBJ1-5; D ambiguous. Germline CDR1 is SNHLY and CDR2 is FYNNEI. V lost 6 bases and J lost 2, with 14 bases in between. The CDR3 sequence is 15 residues long. CDR3 amino acids: CASREQFAGNQPQHF. In nucleotides, the CDR3 is TGTGCCAGCAGGGAACAGTTCGCGGGCAATCAGCCCCAGCATTTT.

CDR3 region: CASSVGGRGQETQYF. In DNA form, the CDR3 reads TGTGCCAGCAGCGTAGGGGGGCGAGGGCAAGAGACCCAGTACTTC. The chain combines TRBV9 with TRBJ2-5; D may be TRBD1 (6 bases). The CDR3 is made up of 15 amino acids. The V end was cut by 0 bases, the J end by 2 bases, with 11 bases between. The germline V gene encodes CDR1 SGDLS and CDR2 YYNGEE.

This chain connects TRBV10-3 to TRBJ2-7; D remains ambiguous. The CDR3 length is 14 residues. Germline lookup yields CDR1 ENHRY and CDR2 SYGVKD. Trimming took off 0 bases at V and 5 bases at J, with 11 bases between the two ends. This chain's CDR3 is CAISESRNPHEQYF. The DNA for the CDR3 is TGTGCCATCAGTGAGTCGAGGAATCCTCACGAGCAGTACTTC.

This chain uses TRBV4-2 with TRBJ2-1; the D gene is possibly TRBD2 (5 bases). V lost 0 bases to trimming and J lost 6 bases, with 12 bases between them. Germline CDR1 reads LGHNA; CDR2 reads YNFKEQ. This CDR3 is built from 15 residues. This CDR3 is CASSQDAGSPNEQFF. DNA of the CDR3: TGTGCCAGCAGCCAAGACGCGGGTAGCCCCAATGAGCAGTTCTTC.

The chain joins TRBV29-1 to TRBJ1-5, with TRBD1 matching 9 bases. The CDR3 has 14 residues. Per germline, CDR1 SQVTM and CDR2 ANQGSEA. Trimming removed 4 bases from V and 6 bases from J; junction bases left unmatched: 7. This CDR3 is CSVVGGQGLQPQHF. CDR3 DNA: TGCAGCGTTGTGGGGGGACAGGGCCTTCAGCCCCAGCATTTT.

This clone was picked up a small number of times. V is TRBV19 and J is TRBJ1-1; D not certain. The CDR3 extends over 14 amino acids. V lost 6 bases and J lost 4, with 15 bases in between. The V gene's germline CDR1 is LNHDA and CDR2 SQIVND (reference sequence). CDR3 DNA: TGTGCCAGTAGCCGATTCGACTCTAGCACTGAAGCTTTCTTT. Translated: CASSRFDSSTEAFF.